What follows is one T cell receptor (beta chain) and its context. Its specificity is unknown. The data originate from a study of cytomegalovirus exposure and HLA in healthy donors. Study-wide points: In the 130 or so validation repertoires, just under 95% of cluster scores exceeded 0, per a later analysis. Overall, approximately 150 TCR beta chains were annotated as cytomegalovirus-associated.

The donors were part of the approximately 120-subject validation cohort, which stood apart from the 666-subject first cohort. Data came from immunoSEQ multiplex PCR; TCRdb stores just in-frame clones and leaves some out. Among a few hundred thousand clones, over 70% were seen once, and the ten largest hold over 11%. V was cut by 4 bases and J by 7 bases, with 12 bases left in between. The CDR3 spans 13 residues. Germline V gene lookup returns CDR1 SGHRS and CDR2 YFSETQ. J is TRBJ2-1 and V is TRBV5-1; maybe TRBD1 (6 bases). The sequenced material came from PBMCs. This receptor was obtained from a woman aged 25 to 39 in good health and CMV-seropositive. In DNA, the CDR3 is TGCGCCAGCAGCCAGGGGACGGGGAATGAGCAGTTCTTC. Amino acid sequence: CASSQGTGNEQFF.